Below, 6 T cell receptor beta chains from the same sample are listed, as sequenced in a study of T cells in Graves' hyperthyroidism and ophthalmopathy (dated by TCRdb to between 2018 and 2020). Libraries were built with multiplex PCR. Sequencer: Illumina HiSeq 2000. TCR beta CDR3 regions were amplified from RNA transcripts. The TCR CDR3 was subjected to a first round of RT-PCR using the HTBI primer set and the Qiagen OneStep RT-PCR kit. TCRdb's own reprocessing of the public reads used fastp at Q25 and MiXCR and kept productive beta chains. Entries that share a CDR3 protein sequence are merged under the most common genes and DNA. This sample has 550,000 to 600,000 distinct CDR3 sequences in its table, and 13% to 15% of those were observed once. The ten largest clones represent around 7% of the sample. The sequenced sample was blood. The receptors shown here come from a woman younger than 35 with Graves' ophthalmopathy.

The rearrangement joins TRBV27 to TRBJ2-6; D is unresolved. Trimming removed 6 bases from V and 0 bases from J, with 12 bases in between. Germline V gives CDR1 MNHEY, CDR2 SMNVEV (reference sequence). This CDR3 has 16 residues. CDR3 sequence reads: CASSLPPLSGANVLTF. CDR3 in DNA: TGTGCCAGCAGCCTCCCCCCTCTCTCTGGGGCCAACGTCCTGACTTTC.

There are many counts of this clonotype. The rearrangement joins TRBV3-1 to TRBJ2-7, with TRBD2 matching over 12 bases. The V segment lost 2 bases and the J segment 1 base; nucleotides outside the gene matches: 3. Germline CDR1 LGHDT, CDR2 YNNKEL (reference sequence). The CDR3 sequence is 16 residues long. CDR3 sequence: CASSQRGTSGSYEQYF. The CDR3 coding sequence is TGTGCCAGCAGCCAAAGAGGGACTAGCGGGTCCTACGAGCAGTACTTC.

This clonotype was found many times. The J gene is TRBJ2-5, the V gene TRBV11-2, with TRBD2 matching over 10 bases. Germline V gene sequence: CDR1 SGHAT, CDR2 FQNNGV. V shed 1 base and J 3 bases; nucleotides not matched to a gene: 5. This CDR3 contains 16 residues. The CDR3 DNA reads as TGTGCCAGCAGCTTAGGACAGCGGGAGGGTAAAGAGACCCAGTACTTC. Translated: CASSLGQREGKETQYF. Looking up the rest from reference TRBV11-2 and TRBJ2-5 gives the full variable domain: EAGVAQSPRYKIIEKRQSVAFWCNPISGHATLYWYQQILGQGPKLLIQFQNNGVVDDSQLPKDRFSAERLKGVDSTLKIQPAKLEDSAVYLCASSLGQREGKETQYFGPGTRLLVL.

This clonotype was seen repeatedly, ten times or more. The CDR3 loop is CSASTQEGVTEAFF. The CDR3 DNA sequence: TGCAGTGCTAGTACTCAGGAGGGGGTCACTGAAGCTTTCTTT. V is TRBV20-1 and J is TRBJ1-1; D is perhaps TRBD1 (6 bases). CDR1 is DFQATT and CDR2 is SNEGSKA in the germline V gene (reference sequence). Trimming cost V 3 bases and J 4 bases, with 15 bases left between them. The CDR3 is made up of 14 amino acids.

J is TRBJ2-4 and V is TRBV2; the match to TRBD2 covers 8 bases. This CDR3 spans 16 amino acids. Germline lookup yields CDR1 SNHLY and CDR2 FYNNEI. The junction had 16 bases not matched to a gene; V was cut back by 4 bases and J by 11 bases. The CDR3 bases are TGTGCCAGCAGTGGTTTGGGCTTGGGGGCTAGCGGGCTTCAGTACTTC. This translates into CASSGLGLGASGLQYF.

There are many counts of this clonotype. The gene calls are TRBV7-2 and TRBJ2-1; 14 positions match TRBD2. The V gene end was trimmed by 3 bases and the J gene end by 8 bases; junction bases not matched to a gene: 6. CDR3 length equals 16 residues. The germline CDR1 and CDR2 sequences are SGHTA and FQGNSA. The CDR3 is CASSFGTSGSWDEQFF. CDR3 bases: TGTGCCAGCAGCTTCGGGACTAGCGGGAGCTGGGATGAGCAGTTCTTC.